Here is one TCR beta chain with its context. These data originate in a study of blood T cell repertoires in COVID-19. Study overall: COVID-19 samples from acute and convalescent phases originated in the United States, Italy and Spain.

Germline loops: CDR1 LNHDA, CDR2 SQIVND (reference sequence). The CDR3 totals 14 residues. Trimming took off 4 bases at V and 1 base at J, with 10 bases between the two ends. The authors' processing: Amplification of reference gene primers was used by the study to estimate nucleated cell counts. Clones were read by immunoSEQ multiplex PCR, and TCRdb kept only the in-frame ones, dropping some. The V and J calls and clone size are taken from that table; D and trimming were inferred from the DNA. The data contain tens of thousands of clones, over 75% of them singletons. This TCR was recovered from a man older than 75 with acute or convalescent COVID-19. Sequenced sample: peripheral blood. The chain couples TRBV19 to TRBJ1-1; D gene unclear. CDR3: CASSTNSRNTEAFF. The CDR3 nucleotides are TGTGCCAGTAGTACTAACAGCAGGAACACTGAAGCTTTCTTT.